Reported below is one T cell receptor (beta chain). Its antigen is not known. One end of the junction is discordant with germline, which a read error may explain. The sample is drawn from a study of tumor and adjacent non-tumor tissue in lung cancer. Regarding the study as a whole: In normal lung, the top 100 clones were significantly more dominant than in tumor. TCR diversity was significantly greater in tumor than normal lung tissue.

The template was RNA from unsorted bulk tissue. This CDR3 spans 16 amino acids. CDR1 and CDR2 (germline): MNHEY, SVGAGI. TCRbeta libraries were built with three rounds of nested PCR, modified from ARM-PCR. Each CDR3 protein gets one entry after TCRdb re-called the multiplex PCR reads with MiXCR. The sample comprises fewer than 85,000 distinct CDR3 sequences, roughly 80% of which are singletons, and about 14% rests with the top ten. Sequenced input: lung tumor tissue. The sequence came from a woman between 45 and 65 years old with non-small cell lung cancer. The chain recombines TRBV6-5 with TRBJ2-7; perhaps TRBD2 as D (6 bases). The DNA of the CDR3 is TGTGCCAGTAGCGGCCTGACTACAGGCGTCGCCTACGAGCACTACTTC. This translates into CASSGLTTGVAYEHYF.